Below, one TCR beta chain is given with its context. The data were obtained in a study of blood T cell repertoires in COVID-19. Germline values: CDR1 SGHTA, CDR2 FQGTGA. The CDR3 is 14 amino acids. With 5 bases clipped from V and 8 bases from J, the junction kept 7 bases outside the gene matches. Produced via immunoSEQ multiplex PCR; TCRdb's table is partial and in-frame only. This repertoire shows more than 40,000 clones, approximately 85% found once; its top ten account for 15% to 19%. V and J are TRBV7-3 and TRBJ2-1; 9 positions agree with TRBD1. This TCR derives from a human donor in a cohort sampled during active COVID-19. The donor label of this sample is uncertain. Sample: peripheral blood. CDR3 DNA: TGTGCCAGCAGCAAGGACAGGGGTGATGATGAGCAGTTCTTC. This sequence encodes CASSKDRGDDEQFF.